The clone carrying this T cell receptor beta chain was recorded many times. Its cognate antigen is unknown. This sample stems from a study of CD8 T cells in ankylosing spondylitis. CDR3 length equals 15 residues. Between the trimmed V and J ends, which lost 0 bases and 1 base, there was a span of 9 bases. Per the germline V gene, CDR1 is DFQATT and CDR2 is SNEGSKA (reference sequence). The study, taken as a whole, reports: Past research had described some motif variants in reactive arthritis synovial fluid and blood. Relatively rare in peripheral blood, disease-linked clones were also CD8+. Significantly higher representation of disease-linked clones was reported for matched ankylosing spondylitis synovial fluid.

Quantitative 5'-RACE with molecular barcodes was used to make the TCR beta libraries. TCRdb re-analysed the 5' RACE reads in MiXCR, keeping a single row per CDR3 protein. The repertoire consists of 250,000 or so distinct CDR3 sequences, with about 24% occurring once and the leading ten covering less than 0.75%. Input material: blood, either unsorted or a sorted T cell fraction (not recorded which). This clonotype was obtained from a male donor with ankylosing spondylitis or in good health (not recorded which). The chain has TRBV20-1 and TRBJ2-2; D might be TRBD1 (6 bases). The CDR3 sequence is CSARDPTGNTGELFF. The CDR3 DNA reads TGCAGTGCTAGAGATCCGACAGGGAACACCGGGGAGCTGTTTTTT.